The clone carrying this T cell receptor (beta chain) occurred many times. Antigen specificity is unknown. This specimen comes from a study of T cell repertoires in cytomegalovirus infection. Study-wide context: Indicated by public TCR beta signatures were CMV infection and matching HLA type. Findings and caveats of the study: The ex vivo response was dominated by HLA-C-restricted CMV-specific TCR beta clonotypes. Cumulative frequency of public TCR beta families picked out carriers of CMV plus the relevant HLA.

TCRdb itself ran the reads through MiXCR, one entry per CDR3 protein. The data hold some 700,000 distinct CDR3 sequences, with roughly a third observed a single time. The germline V and J ends were trimmed by 10 bases and 4 bases, with 14 bases remaining between them. This CDR3 comprises 13 residues. Input material: PBMCs. The sequence derives from a human donor in good health (CMV status not recorded). Some clones in this sample may be carry-over from other donors' samples. This sequence joins TRBV12-3 or TRBV12-4 and TRBJ1-3, with D unclear. The CDR3 region is CANRESGGNTIYF. The CDR3 DNA follows: TGTGCCAACCGAGAGTCGGGGGGAAACACCATATATTTT.